This T cell receptor beta chain was identified in a study of cytomegalovirus exposure and HLA in healthy donors. Both 60 Vbeta primers and 13 Jbeta primers went into the PCR. TCRdb's copy holds only in-frame clones and misses some; the assay was immunoSEQ multiplex PCR. The table lists 160,000 or so clones, approximately 81% of them singletons. There are 12 residues in the CDR3. Trimming took off 1 base at V and 7 bases at J, with 7 bases between the two ends. Germline V gene sequence: CDR1 SEHNR, CDR2 FQNEAQ (reference sequence). This chain uses TRBV7-9 with TRBJ1-1; D unresolved. This TCR was sampled from a female donor in good health and CMV-seronegative. The sequencing input was PBMCs. CDR3 region: CASSLERVEAFF. The CDR3 DNA reads as TGTGCCAGCAGCTTAGAGAGGGTTGAAGCTTTCTTT.